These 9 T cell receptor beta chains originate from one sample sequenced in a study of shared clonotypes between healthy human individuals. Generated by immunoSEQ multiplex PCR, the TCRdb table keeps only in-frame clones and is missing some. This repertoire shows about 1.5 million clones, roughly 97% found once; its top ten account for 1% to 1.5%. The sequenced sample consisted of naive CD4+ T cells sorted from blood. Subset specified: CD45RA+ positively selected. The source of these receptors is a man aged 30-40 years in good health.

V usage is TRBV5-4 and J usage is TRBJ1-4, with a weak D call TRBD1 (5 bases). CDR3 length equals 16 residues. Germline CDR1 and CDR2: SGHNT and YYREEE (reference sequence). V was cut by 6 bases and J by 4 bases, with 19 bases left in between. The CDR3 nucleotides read TGTGCCAGCAAATTAGATGTCGCAGGGAGTAATGAAAAACTGTTTTTT. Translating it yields CASKLDVAGSNEKLFF. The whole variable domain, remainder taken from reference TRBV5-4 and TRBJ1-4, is ETGVTQSPTHLIKTRGQQVTLRCSSQSGHNTVSWYQQALGQGPQFIFQYYREEENGRGNFPPRFSGLQFPNYSSELNVNALELDDSALYLCASKLDVAGSNEKLFFGSGTQLSVL.

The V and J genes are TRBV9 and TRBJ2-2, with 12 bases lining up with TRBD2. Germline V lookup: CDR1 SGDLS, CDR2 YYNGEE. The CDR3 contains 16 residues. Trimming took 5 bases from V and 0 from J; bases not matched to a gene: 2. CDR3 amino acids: CASSRTSGTNTGELFF. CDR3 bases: TGTGCCAGCAGTCGGACTAGCGGGACGAACACCGGGGAGCTGTTTTTT.

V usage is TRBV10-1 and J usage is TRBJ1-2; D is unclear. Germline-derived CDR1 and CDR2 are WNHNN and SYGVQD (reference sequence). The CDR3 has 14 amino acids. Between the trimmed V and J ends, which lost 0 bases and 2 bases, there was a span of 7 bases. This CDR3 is CASSESGVNYGYTF. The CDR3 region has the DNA TGCGCCAGCAGTGAGTCTGGAGTAAACTATGGCTACACCTTC.

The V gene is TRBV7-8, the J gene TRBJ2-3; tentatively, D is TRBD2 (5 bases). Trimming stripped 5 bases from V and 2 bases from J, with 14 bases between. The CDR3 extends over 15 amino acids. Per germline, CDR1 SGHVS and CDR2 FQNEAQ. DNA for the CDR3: TGTGCCAGCAGCACTAGACACGGATTCACAGATACGCAGTATTTT. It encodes CASSTRHGFTDTQYF.

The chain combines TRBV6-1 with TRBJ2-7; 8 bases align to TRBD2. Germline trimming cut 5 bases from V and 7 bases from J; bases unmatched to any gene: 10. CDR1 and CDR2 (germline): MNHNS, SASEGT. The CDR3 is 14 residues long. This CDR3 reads CASSIQRERYEQYF. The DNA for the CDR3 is TGTGCCAGCAGTATCCAGCGGGAGAGGTATGAGCAGTACTTC.

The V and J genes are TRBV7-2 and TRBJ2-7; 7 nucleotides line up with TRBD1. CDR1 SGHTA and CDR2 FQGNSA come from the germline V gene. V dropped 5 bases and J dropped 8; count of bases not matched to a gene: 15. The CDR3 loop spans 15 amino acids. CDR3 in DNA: TGTGCCAGCAGCCCCCCCGACAGGGCCCCCGGGAAGCAGTACTTC. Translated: CASSPPDRAPGKQYF.

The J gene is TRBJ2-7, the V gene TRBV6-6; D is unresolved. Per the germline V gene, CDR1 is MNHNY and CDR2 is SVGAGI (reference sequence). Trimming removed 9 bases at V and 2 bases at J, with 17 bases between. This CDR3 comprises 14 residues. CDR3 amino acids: CASNLDLNPYEQYF. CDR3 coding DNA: TGTGCCAGTAACCTGGACCTAAACCCCTACGAGCAGTACTTC.

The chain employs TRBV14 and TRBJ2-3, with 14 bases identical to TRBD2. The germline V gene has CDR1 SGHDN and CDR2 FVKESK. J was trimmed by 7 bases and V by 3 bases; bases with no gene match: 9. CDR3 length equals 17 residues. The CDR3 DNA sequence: TGTGCCAGCAGCCATGGGGCCGGGACTAGCGGGAGTTATACGCAGTATTTT. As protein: CASSHGAGTSGSYTQYF.

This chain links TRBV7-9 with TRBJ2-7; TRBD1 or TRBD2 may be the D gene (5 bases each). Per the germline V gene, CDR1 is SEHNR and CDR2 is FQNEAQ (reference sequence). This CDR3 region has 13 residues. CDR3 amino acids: CASGRTLPYEQYF. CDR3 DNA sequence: TGTGCTTCGGGGCGGACTCTACCCTACGAGCAGTACTTC.